A selection of T cell receptor beta chains follows, all from one sample in a study of blood T cell repertoires in COVID-19. The table came from immunoSEQ multiplex PCR; TCRdb's copy has only in-frame clones and leaves some out. This sample has a few hundred thousand clones, with around 89% found just once. The sample taken for sequencing was PBMCs or T cells enriched from blood (not recorded which). The origin of the receptors is a man aged 35 to 55 who had recovered from COVID-19. Both conserved end residues are part of each CDR3. The order of the fields is CDR3 length, clone size, V gene, D gene, J gene, CDR3 protein, CDR3 DNA. The D gene is left open where the match is weak. A clone size is listed for some rows: how often the clone was seen (once, few, many), or a class if it is expanded.

cdr3_length: 13; clone_size: .; v_call: TRBV28; d_call: .; j_call: TRBJ1-1; cdr3_aa: CASQLVQNTEAFF; cdr3_nt: TGTGCCAGCCAGTTGGTCCAGAACACTGAAGCTTTCTTT
cdr3_length: 13; clone_size: .; v_call: TRBV7-9; d_call: .; j_call: TRBJ1-5; cdr3_aa: CASSESSNQPQHF; cdr3_nt: TGTGCCAGCAGCGAGTCCTCCAATCAGCCCCAGCATTTT
cdr3_length: 16; clone_size: .; v_call: TRBV14; d_call: .; j_call: TRBJ2-7; cdr3_aa: CASSQADWGGHYEQYF; cdr3_nt: TGTGCCAGCAGCCAAGCGGATTGGGGGGGACACTACGAGCAGTACTTC
cdr3_length: 13; clone_size: .; v_call: TRBV6-5; d_call: .; j_call: TRBJ1-1; cdr3_aa: CASSYFKNTEAFF; cdr3_nt: TGTGCCAGCAGTTACTTTAAGAACACTGAAGCTTTCTTT
cdr3_length: 20; clone_size: .; v_call: TRBV10-1; d_call: TRBD2; j_call: TRBJ2-1; cdr3_aa: CASSESPGGEAGGAKNEQFF; cdr3_nt: TGCGCCAGCAGTGAGTCGCCAGGTGGGGAAGCGGGAGGGGCTAAAAATGAGCAGTTCTTC
cdr3_length: 17; clone_size: .; v_call: TRBV21-1; d_call: .; j_call: TRBJ1-3; cdr3_aa: CASSKGYTEDSGNTIYF; cdr3_nt: TGTGCCAGCAGCAAAGGGTATACAGAAGACTCTGGAAACACCATATATTTT
cdr3_length: 14; clone_size: .; v_call: TRBV3-1/TRBV3-2; d_call: .; j_call: TRBJ2-7; cdr3_aa: CASSRWGDSYEQYF; cdr3_nt: TGTGCCAGCAGCCGCTGGGGGGACTCCTACGAGCAGTACTTC
cdr3_length: 15; clone_size: .; v_call: TRBV27; d_call: .; j_call: TRBJ2-6; cdr3_aa: CASSYRISGANVLTF; cdr3_nt: TGTGCCAGCAGTTACAGGATCTCTGGGGCCAACGTCCTGACTTTC
cdr3_length: 15; clone_size: .; v_call: TRBV25-1; d_call: TRBD2; j_call: TRBJ2-1; cdr3_aa: CASINVGGGYNEQFF; cdr3_nt: TGTGCCAGCATCAATGTTGGCGGGGGGTACAATGAGCAGTTCTTC
cdr3_length: 18; clone_size: .; v_call: TRBV19; d_call: TRBD2; j_call: TRBJ2-1; cdr3_aa: CASSIDPGLAGGDNEQFF; cdr3_nt: TGTGCCAGTAGTATAGATCCGGGACTAGCGGGGGGAGACAATGAGCAGTTCTTC
cdr3_length: 15; clone_size: .; v_call: TRBV6-5; d_call: TRBD1; j_call: TRBJ1-2; cdr3_aa: CASKLVGQGAEGYTF; cdr3_nt: TGTGCCAGCAAACTAGTGGGACAGGGGGCGGAGGGCTACACCTTC
cdr3_length: 15; clone_size: .; v_call: TRBV29-1; d_call: TRBD1; j_call: TRBJ1-5; cdr3_aa: CSVGQGQGSNQPQHF; cdr3_nt: TGCAGCGTGGGACAGGGACAGGGTAGCAATCAGCCCCAGCATTTT
cdr3_length: 15; clone_size: .; v_call: TRBV5-1; d_call: .; j_call: TRBJ1-4; cdr3_aa: CASSLRSTVDEKLFF; cdr3_nt: TGCGCCAGCAGCTTGCGTTCGACAGTTGATGAAAAACTGTTTTTT
cdr3_length: 12; clone_size: once; v_call: TRBV12-3/TRBV12-4; d_call: .; j_call: TRBJ2-5; cdr3_aa: CASSTSRETQYF; cdr3_nt: TGTGCCAGCAGTACTAGCCGAGAGACCCAGTACTTC
cdr3_length: 18; clone_size: .; v_call: TRBV5-1; d_call: TRBD1; j_call: TRBJ2-4; cdr3_aa: CASSLEYRGKPAKNIQYF; cdr3_nt: TGCGCCAGCAGCTTGGAGTACAGGGGAAAACCAGCCAAAAACATTCAGTACTTC
cdr3_length: 18; clone_size: .; v_call: TRBV4-1; d_call: TRBD2; j_call: TRBJ2-1; cdr3_aa: CASSLKISGTSLYNEQFF; cdr3_nt: TGCGCCAGCAGCCTAAAGATAAGCGGGACTAGCCTATACAATGAGCAGTTCTTC
cdr3_length: 13; clone_size: .; v_call: TRBV12-5; d_call: .; j_call: TRBJ2-5; cdr3_aa: CASGLGRAETQYF; cdr3_nt: TGTGCTAGTGGTTTGGGCAGGGCAGAGACCCAGTACTTC
cdr3_length: 15; clone_size: .; v_call: TRBV19; d_call: .; j_call: TRBJ2-7; cdr3_aa: CASSTPDGGRYEQYF; cdr3_nt: TGTGCCAGTAGTACCCCGGACGGGGGAAGGTACGAGCAGTACTTC
cdr3_length: 11; clone_size: .; v_call: TRBV29-1; d_call: .; j_call: TRBJ2-7; cdr3_aa: CSVETGPVISF; cdr3_nt: TGCAGCGTTGAAACAGGGCCGGTGATAAGTTTC
cdr3_length: 17; clone_size: once; v_call: TRBV11-2; d_call: TRBD1; j_call: TRBJ1-6; cdr3_aa: CASSLLGRQGWDSPLHF; cdr3_nt: TGTGCCAGCAGCCTACTCGGGCGACAGGGTTGGGATTCACCCCTCCACTTT
cdr3_length: 16; clone_size: .; v_call: TRBV9; d_call: .; j_call: TRBJ1-2; cdr3_aa: CASSYGGDLSIDGYTF; cdr3_nt: TGTGCCAGCAGCTACGGGGGAGACCTCAGCATAGATGGCTACACCTTC
cdr3_length: 15; clone_size: .; v_call: TRBV4-3; d_call: .; j_call: TRBJ2-7; cdr3_aa: CASSRDMGVSYEQYF; cdr3_nt: TGCGCCAGCAGCCGGGACATGGGGGTCTCCTACGAGCAGTACTTC
cdr3_length: 15; clone_size: .; v_call: TRBV5-8; d_call: .; j_call: TRBJ2-7; cdr3_aa: CASSPGPEGTYEQYF; cdr3_nt: TGTGCCAGCAGCCCCGGACCGGAGGGCACCTACGAGCAGTACTTC
cdr3_length: 13; clone_size: .; v_call: TRBV29-1; d_call: TRBD2; j_call: TRBJ2-7; cdr3_aa: CSVEKRGGYEQYF; cdr3_nt: TGCAGCGTTGAAAAGCGGGGGGGCTACGAGCAGTACTTC
cdr3_length: 17; clone_size: .; v_call: TRBV9; d_call: .; j_call: TRBJ1-3; cdr3_aa: CASSGPLAGFVGNTIYF; cdr3_nt: TGTGCCAGCAGCGGCCCCCTTGCAGGGTTTGTCGGAAACACCATATATTTT
cdr3_length: 15; clone_size: once; v_call: TRBV6-6; d_call: .; j_call: TRBJ1-4; cdr3_aa: CASSYTGTKNEKLFF; cdr3_nt: TGTGCCAGCAGTTACACCGGGACAAAAAATGAAAAACTGTTTTTT
cdr3_length: 17; clone_size: .; v_call: TRBV15; d_call: TRBD2; j_call: TRBJ2-3; cdr3_aa: CATSRDHGGRLTDTQYF; cdr3_nt: TGTGCCACCAGCAGAGATCACGGCGGGAGATTGACAGATACGCAGTATTTT
cdr3_length: 14; clone_size: .; v_call: TRBV5-1; d_call: .; j_call: TRBJ2-2; cdr3_aa: CASSFALNTGELFF; cdr3_nt: TGCGCCAGCAGCTTTGCACTGAACACCGGGGAGCTGTTTTTT
cdr3_length: 15; clone_size: once; v_call: TRBV7-9; d_call: TRBD2; j_call: TRBJ2-7; cdr3_aa: CASSLAAAGEYEQYF; cdr3_nt: TGTGCCAGCAGCTTAGCCGCAGCGGGGGAGTACGAGCAGTACTTC
cdr3_length: 12; clone_size: .; v_call: TRBV29-1; d_call: TRBD2; j_call: TRBJ2-7; cdr3_aa: CSVHGTSREQYF; cdr3_nt: TGCAGCGTCCACGGGACTAGCCGCGAGCAGTACTTC
cdr3_length: 14; clone_size: once; v_call: TRBV20-1; d_call: .; j_call: TRBJ1-2; cdr3_aa: CSASEFRTEDGYTF; cdr3_nt: TGCAGTGCTAGTGAGTTTAGGACAGAGGATGGCTACACCTTC
cdr3_length: 14; clone_size: .; v_call: TRBV27; d_call: TRBD1; j_call: TRBJ1-5; cdr3_aa: CASSWGQTNQPQHF; cdr3_nt: TGTGCCAGCAGTTGGGGACAGACCAATCAGCCCCAGCATTTT
cdr3_length: 13; clone_size: few; v_call: TRBV3-1/TRBV3-2; d_call: TRBD1; j_call: TRBJ1-2; cdr3_aa: CASSRDRGIGYTF; cdr3_nt: TGTGCCAGCAGCCGGGACAGGGGGATCGGCTACACCTTC
cdr3_length: 13; clone_size: .; v_call: TRBV27; d_call: .; j_call: TRBJ1-6; cdr3_aa: CASSYGSNSPLHF; cdr3_nt: TGTGCCAGCAGTTACGGGAGTAATTCACCCCTCCACTTT
cdr3_length: 13; clone_size: .; v_call: TRBV5-1; d_call: .; j_call: TRBJ1-4; cdr3_aa: CASSSGGDEKLFF; cdr3_nt: TGCGCCAGCTCTTCTGGGGGGGATGAAAAACTGTTTTTT
cdr3_length: 15; clone_size: .; v_call: TRBV5-1; d_call: .; j_call: TRBJ2-2; cdr3_aa: CASSLDGSNTGELFF; cdr3_nt: TGCGCCAGCAGCCTGGACGGTTCGAACACCGGGGAGCTGTTTTTT
cdr3_length: 12; clone_size: once; v_call: TRBV5-1; d_call: .; j_call: TRBJ2-7; cdr3_aa: CASSLNPHEQYF; cdr3_nt: TGCGCCAGCAGCTTGAATCCTCACGAGCAGTACTTC
cdr3_length: 15; clone_size: .; v_call: TRBV5-1; d_call: TRBD1; j_call: TRBJ1-5; cdr3_aa: CASSLEGDRNRPQHF; cdr3_nt: TGCGCCAGCAGCTTGGAGGGGGACAGGAATCGGCCCCAGCATTTT
cdr3_length: 15; clone_size: few; v_call: TRBV10-3; d_call: .; j_call: TRBJ2-1; cdr3_aa: CAISELGGRGNEQFF; cdr3_nt: TGTGCCATCAGTGAACTGGGGGGTCGTGGAAATGAGCAGTTCTTC
cdr3_length: 14; clone_size: .; v_call: TRBV19; d_call: .; j_call: TRBJ2-3; cdr3_aa: CASSQQSSTDTQYF; cdr3_nt: TGTGCCAGTAGTCAACAATCTAGCACAGATACGCAGTATTTT
cdr3_length: 15; clone_size: .; v_call: TRBV19; d_call: .; j_call: TRBJ1-5; cdr3_aa: CASSIPWGAGQPQHF; cdr3_nt: TGTGCCAGTAGTATACCGTGGGGTGCGGGGCAGCCCCAGCATTTT
cdr3_length: 16; clone_size: once; v_call: TRBV16; d_call: TRBD1; j_call: TRBJ1-5; cdr3_aa: CASSQLGQGSNQPQHF; cdr3_nt: TGTGCCAGCAGCCAGCTCGGACAGGGTAGCAATCAGCCCCAGCATTTT
cdr3_length: 12; clone_size: .; v_call: TRBV28; d_call: .; j_call: TRBJ1-5; cdr3_aa: CASLKSNQPQHF; cdr3_nt: TGTGCCAGCCTAAAGAGCAATCAGCCCCAGCATTTT
cdr3_length: 12; clone_size: once; v_call: TRBV6-5; d_call: .; j_call: TRBJ2-7; cdr3_aa: CATVDNSYEQYF; cdr3_nt: TGTGCCACCGTAGACAACTCCTACGAGCAGTACTTC